This TCR beta chain was documented in a study of blood T cell repertoires in COVID-19 (dated by TCRdb to 2018 to 2020). Context from the whole study: Collaborator samples came from the United States, Italy and Spain and covered acute and convalescent phases of COVID-19. Deeply sampled blood TCRbeta repertoires from subjects exposed to, actively infected with, or recovered from COVID-19 were included in the dataset. Samples came from the ongoing ImmuneRACE study (first 160 participants) plus 1,254 subjects from 6 global collaborators. The prospective study material was composed of cDNA or gDNA derived from T cells, B-cell-depleted T cells, or PBMCs. The repertoires were released in a freely available public database meant as a resource for research on the immune response to SARS-CoV-2. Nearly every sample came with metadata listing a de-identified subject ID, COVID-19 status, age in years and sex. HLA class I and class II types, where available, came from metadata supplied by the sample provider rather than from assay-based typing.

For CDR1 and CDR2, the germline V gene lists SGHRS and YFSETQ. A distance of 11 bases separates the germline ends of V and J, which lose 1 base and 7 bases respectively. Counted from cysteine to phenylalanine, this CDR3 has 13 amino acids. Only the CDR3 region is kept as DNA, spanning 39 bases read in frame from base 1. In the case of this clone: Its specific antigen is unknown. No per-base quality is available; no much larger clone lies one base away.

TCRbeta CDR3 regions were amplified from genomic DNA by means of the immunoSEQ Assay, a bias-controlled multiplex PCR. Per the source publication's procedure: The number of nucleated cells in each sample was estimated from the amplification of reference gene primers within the assay. To quantify the absolute abundance of each unique TCRbeta CDR3 rearrangement, sequence reads were collapsed and filtered. Productive Simpson clonality was computed per sample as the square root of Simpson's diversity index over productive rearrangements. This is the immuneACCESS table as TCRdb keeps it, with only in-frame sequences that have V and J called. A part of the clones is gone; compared with another copy, unresolved V genes explain less than half, and the rest is unexplained. The V and J calls and clone size were taken over from that table, and D and trimming were inferred from the DNA. The sample has about 92,000 clones on record, 85% of them singletons. Of the sample, roughly 40% is held by the ten largest clones.

Overall study results and their limits: How much clinical and demographic metadata was included differed by source and by participant, and the metadata was provided uncurated.

The collaborating institutions used their own protocols to collect whole blood in K2EDTA tubes. For TCRbeta analysis, collaborator samples were shipped as frozen whole blood, as isolated PBMCs, or as DNA extracted from either sample type. Specimen: peripheral blood. This sequence uses TRBV5-1 and TRBJ1-1; a tentative D match to TRBD1 spans 6 bases. This sequence was found in a man older than 75 with acute or convalescent COVID-19. The CDR3 protein sequence reads: CASSLNRVSEAFF. The nucleotide sequence is TGCGCCAGCAGCTTGAACAGGGTTAGTGAAGCTTTCTTT. The full variable domain, with segments outside the CDR3 supplied by the reference TRBV5-1 and TRBJ1-1 proteins, appears as KAGVTQTPRYLIKTRGQQVTLSCSPISGHRSVSWYQQTPGQGLQFLFEYFSETQRNKGNFPGRFSGRQFSNSRSEMNVSTLELGDSALYLCASSLNRVSEAFFGQGTRLTVV.